The TCR beta chain under discussion was sequenced for a study of blood T cell repertoires in COVID-19 (dated by TCRdb to between 2020 and 2021). Concerning the study at large: Samples from collaborators originated in the United States, Italy and Spain and spanned both the acute and convalescent phases of COVID-19. The prospective study material was composed of cDNA or gDNA derived from T cells, B-cell-depleted T cells, or PBMCs. Subjects who had been exposed to COVID-19, were actively infected with it, or had recovered from it provided the deeply sampled blood TCRbeta repertoires that made up the dataset. Samples were obtained from the ongoing ImmuneRACE study (first 160 participants) and from 1,200 or so subjects provided by 6 global collaborators. The repertoires were released in a freely available public database intended as a resource for research on the immune response to SARS-CoV-2. A de-identified subject ID, COVID-19 status, age in years and sex were almost always included in the sample metadata. Where HLA class I and class II types were available, the types were taken from metadata supplied by the sample provider, not from assay-based typing. What the work shows at the level of the full study, not this receptor alone: How much clinical and demographic metadata was included differed by source and by participant, and the metadata was provided uncurated.

TCRbeta CDR3 regions were amplified from genomic DNA by means of the immunoSEQ Assay, a bias-controlled multiplex PCR. The authors' analysis ran thus. Nucleated cell counts per sample were estimated from amplification of reference gene primers within the assay. To quantify the absolute abundance of each unique TCRbeta CDR3 rearrangement, sequence reads were collapsed and filtered. For each sample, productive Simpson clonality was calculated as the square root of Simpson's diversity index over productive rearrangements. Here the immuneACCESS table is served through TCRdb, limited to in-frame sequences with V and J called. Missing clones are a known gap in these copies; in checked studies unresolved V genes cover under half, and the rest lacks a known reason. Clonal size and the V and J genes are those of that table, whereas D and trimming came from the DNA. The sample table contains roughly 260,000 clones; only one count was recorded for about nine tenths of them. The ten largest clones capture approximately 9.8% of the sample.

Notes on this clone: Its binding antigen is unknown. Base qualities are not recorded, but no much larger clone differs from it by a single base.

CDR1 and CDR2 were assigned from the germline V gene as SGHRS and YFSETQ. V loses 0 bases of germline sequence and J loses 14 bases, and the interval between the two ends is 14 bases. Spanning cysteine to phenylalanine, the CDR3 consists of 13 amino acids. Kept here is only the CDR3 DNA, which spans 39 bases and is read in frame from base 1. Another Seattle source contributed samples from volunteer blood donors who had recovered from COVID-19. Collaborating institutions collected whole blood in K2EDTA tubes following their own protocols. For TCRbeta analysis, collaborators shipped samples in one of three forms: frozen whole blood, isolated PBMCs, or DNA extracted from either of those sample types.

This receptor was taken from a man aged 40-49 years who had recovered from COVID-19. The material sequenced was peripheral blood. The V gene is TRBV5-1 and the J gene is TRBJ2-2, with the D gene call left open. The DNA is TGCGCCAGCAGCTTGGATTGGGCCGCCGGCCTGTTTTTT. This yields the protein CASSLDWAAGLFF.